The rows below give T cell receptor beta chains drawn from one sample of a study of blood T cell repertoires in COVID-19. The assay was immunoSEQ multiplex PCR, and TCRdb's table has in-frame clones only and misses some. The data contain some 380,000 clones, approximately 86% of them seen just once; the ten biggest clones take up approximately 2.1%. Sequencing was done on a sample of PBMCs or T cells enriched from blood (not recorded which). The receptors here all came from a woman between 35 and 50 years old with acute COVID-19. CDR3s include the opening cysteine and the closing phenylalanine or tryptophan.

TRBV6-1	TRBJ1-1	CASSETYEAFF
TRBV4-1	TRBJ2-2	CASSQDNSGGTGELFF
TRBV19	TRBJ2-5	CASRARETQYF
TRBV5-1	TRBJ1-2	CASAVSAGSHGYTF
TRBV3-1/TRBV3-2	TRBJ2-5	CASSQGASGGPETQYF
TRBV29-1	TRBJ1-3	CSVEGVSGGNTIYF
TRBV11-2	TRBJ1-2	CASSLEQGYGYTF
TRBV3-1/TRBV3-2	TRBJ2-5	CASSQGGGGETQYF
TRBV5-1	TRBJ2-7	CASSFQGSYEQYF
TRBV7-9	TRBJ1-3	CASNNPTAAPGNTIYF
TRBV5-4	TRBJ1-2	CASSLYREIWKGYTF
TRBV10-3	TRBJ2-1	CAISDLRESELAGYNEQFF
TRBV7-9	TRBJ2-2	CASSSLAGGPNTGELFF
TRBV4-2	TRBJ1-4	CASSKQTGGGEKLFF
TRBV19	TRBJ1-2	CASSTTRDSIYGYTF
TRBV19	TRBJ1-5	CASSRPGPETNQPQHF
TRBV6-1	TRBJ2-2	CASSEWRVNTGELFF
TRBV24-1	TRBJ2-2	CATSVRFMRQGADTGELFF
TRBV30	TRBJ1-5	CAWSGSGRNTQPQHF
TRBV2	TRBJ1-3	CASRLKGSGNTIYF
TRBV14	TRBJ1-6	CASKGQDSYNSPLHF
TRBV29-1	TRBJ1-3	CSVIGTGGNTIYF
TRBV28	TRBJ2-2	CASSLSPAGDTGELFF
TRBV5-1	TRBJ1-1	CASSTGTMNTEAFF
TRBV5-1	TRBJ2-3	CASSFGRLEDTQYF
TRBV5-1	TRBJ2-1	CASIGGANEQFF
TRBV12-3/TRBV12-4	TRBJ1-4	CASSRQGYEKLFF
TRBV25-1	TRBJ1-1	CASSGTGGTEAFF
TRBV3-1/TRBV3-2	TRBJ2-7	CASSRADRSPYEQYF
TRBV10-3	TRBJ2-1	CAISLHRTPGNEQFF
TRBV30	TRBJ1-6	CAWSPTRQGGSPLHF
TRBV9	TRBJ1-1	CASSVSRDRGHTEAFF
TRBV9	TRBJ2-3	CASSVAGGPTDTQYF
TRBV7-2	TRBJ2-5	CASSSGLAGEGETQYF
TRBV14	TRBJ2-5	CASSPGGGGQQETQYF
TRBV2	TRBJ1-3	CATLGPGNTIYF
TRBV5-1	TRBJ1-2	CASSLVPGQGFGYTF
TRBV5-1	TRBJ1-2	CASSLGQGHYGYTF
TRBV18	TRBJ2-3	CASSPDKGRGRSTDTQYF
TRBV5-1	TRBJ1-1	CASSLSGGGTEAFF
TRBV11-3	TRBJ1-1	CASSPGGTHTEAFF
TRBV6-6	TRBJ2-3	CASIPGVADPTDTQYF
TRBV7-9	TRBJ1-6	CASSSWRPGRNSPLHF